These 31 T cell receptor beta chains share one sample of origin, sequenced in a study of T cell responses to AZD1222 COVID-19 vaccine. Data came from immunoSEQ multiplex PCR; TCRdb stores just in-frame clones and leaves some out. The sample contains 100,000 to 150,000 clones, around nine tenths of which appear only once. The starting material was peripheral blood, obtained 28 days after the second AZD1222 dose. These receptors were taken from an adult who received the AZD1222 COVID-19 vaccine.

The chain carries TRBV6-4 and TRBJ2-3, with a tentative D call TRBD1 (5 bases). V was pared by 6 bases and J by 5 bases, with 12 bases between. There are 13 residues in the CDR3. The germline CDR1 and CDR2 sequences are MRHNA and SNTAGT. The CDR3 loop reads CASRAGSGDTQYF. The CDR3 coding sequence is TGTGCCAGCAGAGCAGGGTCGGGAGATACGCAGTATTTT.

The chain is built from TRBV5-1 and TRBJ1-5; D gene uncertain. The CDR3 loop spans 15 amino acids. Germline V gene data show CDR1 as SGHRS and CDR2 as YFSETQ. The V gene lost 0 bases and the J gene lost 5 bases, with 12 bases spanning the gap. The CDR3 DNA is TGCGCCAGCAGCTTGGATCCAGGCAGTGATCAGCCCCAGCATTTT. It is translated as CASSLDPGSDQPQHF.

This chain connects TRBV5-1 to TRBJ2-1; 10 bases match TRBD2. The CDR3 runs 16 residues. Looked up from germline, CDR1 is SGHRS and CDR2 is YFSETQ. V shed 0 bases, J shed 8 bases, and the junction held 8 bases outside the gene matches. CDR3 in DNA: TGCGCCAGCAGCTTGGCCAAGCGGGAGGGCCGGGATGAGCAGTTCTTC. Residues: CASSLAKREGRDEQFF.

The chain recombines TRBV7-9 with TRBJ1-4; no definite D call. This CDR3 contains 14 residues. Germline V gives CDR1 SEHNR, CDR2 FQNEAQ (reference sequence). V dropped 1 base and J dropped 4 bases, with 7 bases sitting between them. The CDR3: CASSLEGRNEKLFF. Here the CDR3 DNA reads TGTGCCAGCAGCTTAGAGGGCCGTAATGAAAAACTGTTTTTT.

The gene calls are TRBV5-6 and TRBJ2-3; TRBD2 might be the D (6 bases). The CDR3 runs 12 residues. CDR1 SGHDT and CDR2 YYEEEE come from the germline V gene. Trimming shortened V by 4 bases and J by 6 bases, and 9 bases separated the two germline ends. Here the CDR3 reads CASSGGEDTQYF. CDR3 nucleotides: TGTGCCAGCAGCGGCGGGGAGGATACGCAGTATTTT.

Concerning this clone: Other DNA sequences in this sample translate to the same CDR3. V gene TRBV27 combines with J gene TRBJ2-1; D is possibly TRBD2 (5 bases). There are 13 residues in the CDR3. The germline V gene encodes CDR1 MNHEY and CDR2 SMNVEV (reference sequence). Deletions cut 4 bases from V and 4 bases from J, with 8 bases between. The CDR3 DNA sequence: TGTGCCAGCAGTTATCGGGGTTACAATGAGCAGTTCTTC. Protein sequence: CASSYRGYNEQFF.

The V gene is TRBV18, the J gene TRBJ2-1; 8 bases fit TRBD2. This CDR3 has 15 amino acids. J was trimmed by 8 bases and V by 6 bases; bases with no gene match: 12. CDR1 and CDR2 from the germline V gene are KGHSH and LQKENI. The CDR3 coding sequence is TGTGCCAGCTCCCCCGGAGGGACTAGTGGCGATGAGCAGTTCTTC. Its translation: CASSPGGTSGDEQFF.

The chain couples TRBV12-5 to TRBJ1-2; TRBD1 agrees at 8 bases. V trimming: 4 bases; J trimming: 7 bases; junction bases outside the gene matches: 5. Germline V gene data show CDR1 as LGHNT and CDR2 as FRNRAP. The CDR3 length is 13 residues. CDR3 sequence: CASGSTGGLGYTF. For the CDR3, the DNA is TGTGCTAGTGGTTCCACAGGGGGTCTTGGCTACACCTTC. Full variable domain (outside the CDR3, taken from reference TRBV12-5 and TRBJ1-2): DARVTQTPRHKVTEMGQEVTMRCQPILGHNTVFWYRQTMMQGLELLAYFRNRAPLDDSGMPKDRFSAEMPDATLATLKIQPSEPRDSAVYFCASGSTGGLGYTFGSGTRLTVV.

The CDR3 nucleotides read TGTGCCAGCAGCTTAGCGCTAGCGGGGGGCACAGATACGCAGTATTTT. Translated: CASSLALAGGTDTQYF. The V gene is TRBV7-2, the J gene TRBJ2-3; 10 bases map to TRBD2. The CDR3 length is 16 residues. CDR1 SGHTA and CDR2 FQGNSA come from the germline V gene. V was pared by 0 bases and J by 1 base, with 1 base of the junction left unmatched.

The V gene is TRBV30, the J gene TRBJ2-2; D gene unclear. Trimming removed 4 bases at V and 0 bases at J, with 12 bases between. Germline assignment: CDR1 GTSNPN and CDR2 SVGIG (reference sequence). The CDR3 has 15 amino acids. The CDR3 here is CAWKKTQANTGELFF. CDR3 bases: TGTGCCTGGAAAAAAACTCAGGCGAACACCGGGGAGCTGTTTTTT.

The chain combines TRBV5-4 with TRBJ1-4; TRBD1 matches 12 bases. The germline V gene encodes CDR1 SGHNT and CDR2 YYREEE (reference sequence). V shed 4 bases and J 4 bases; nucleotides not matched to a gene: 8. The CDR3 covers 17 residues. CDR3 nucleotide sequence: TGTGCCAGCAGCGACCGGGACAGGGGGCGTAATAATGAAAAACTGTTTTTT. Its protein is CASSDRDRGRNNEKLFF.

The genes are TRBV5-1 and TRBJ2-7; 7 bases are shared with TRBD1. The V gene's germline CDR1 is SGHRS and CDR2 YFSETQ. The CDR3 length is 15 residues. The V gene end was trimmed by 4 bases and the J gene end by 2 bases; junction bases not matched to a gene: 9. The CDR3 protein is CASSGSGGPAYEQYF. The DNA of the CDR3 is TGCGCCAGCAGCGGATCAGGGGGTCCCGCCTACGAGCAGTACTTC.

The rearrangement links TRBV7-3 to TRBJ1-1; perhaps TRBD1 as D (5 bases). The CDR3 has 14 residues. Per germline, CDR1 SGHTA and CDR2 FQGTGA. V was clipped by 0 bases and J by 6 bases, with 11 bases between them. CDR3 sequence (DNA): TGTGCCAGCAGCTTAACAGGGGCGGAGGCTGAAGCTTTCTTT. Protein product: CASSLTGAEAEAFF.

J is TRBJ1-3 and V is TRBV7-9, with 7 positions matching TRBD1. The CDR3 covers 15 residues. Germline V gene lookup returns CDR1 SEHNR and CDR2 FQNEAQ (reference sequence). V gave up 5 bases and J gave up 0 bases; unmatched junction bases: 4. Here the CDR3 DNA reads TGTGCCAGCAGCCCCGACAGGGCCTCTGGAAACACCATATATTTT. Its translation: CASSPDRASGNTIYF.

This clone was picked up a small number of times. The chain employs TRBV19 and TRBJ1-1; TRBD1 matches 8 bases. Germline assignment: CDR1 LNHDA and CDR2 SQIVND (reference sequence). CDR3 size: 13 residues. V lost 2 bases and J lost 4; bases outside the gene matches: 0. This CDR3 is CASSITGGTEAFF. In DNA form, the CDR3 reads TGTGCCAGTAGTATAACAGGGGGCACTGAAGCTTTCTTT.

The genes are TRBV27 and TRBJ1-3; 10 bases are shared with TRBD1. V trimming: 8 bases; J trimming: 4 bases; junction bases outside the gene matches: 8. CDR1 and CDR2 from the germline V gene are MNHEY and SMNVEV (reference sequence). The length of the CDR3 is 15 residues. The CDR3, as DNA: TGTGCCAGCGCCCGGGACAGGGGTCGCGGAAACACCATATATTTT. Translated: CASARDRGRGNTIYF.

V usage is TRBV13 and J usage is TRBJ2-7; D possibly matches TRBD1 or TRBD2 (6 bases each). The CDR3 sequence is 15 residues long. Per germline, CDR1 PRHDT and CDR2 FYEKMQ (reference sequence). Trimming removed 1 base from V and 1 base from J, with 11 bases in between. The CDR3 loop is CASSLDPGASYEQYF. CDR3 nucleotides: TGTGCCAGCAGCTTAGACCCGGGGGCATCCTACGAGCAGTACTTC.

V gene TRBV6-5 combines with J gene TRBJ1-4; D is perhaps TRBD1 (6 bases). Trimming pared 8 bases from V and 0 bases from J, leaving 13 bases between. Looked up from germline, CDR1 is MNHEY and CDR2 is SVGAGI. The CDR3 extends over 15 amino acids. The CDR3 is CASSQGLATNEKLFF. Here the CDR3 DNA reads TGTGCCAGCTCACAGGGTCTTGCAACTAATGAAAAACTGTTTTTT.

This clone appeared once. Here the CDR3 DNA reads TGTGCCTGGACTACGACAGGGGGCCAAGGTAGCGCTTTCTTT. Its protein product is CAWTTTGGQGSAFF. The chain couples TRBV30 to TRBJ1-1; 10 nucleotides line up with TRBD1. Unmatched junction bases numbered 13, after V lost 4 bases and J lost 11 bases. Per germline, CDR1 GTSNPN and CDR2 SVGIG (reference sequence). The CDR3 loop spans 14 amino acids.

In this sample, this clone turned up once. The J gene is TRBJ1-2, the V gene TRBV7-2, with D possibly TRBD1 on 5 matching bases. The ends were cut back, 5 bases at V and 5 bases at J, with 15 bases in the middle. This CDR3 is built from 14 residues. CDR1 is SGHTA, CDR2 FQGNSA, per germline. CDR3 in DNA: TGTGCCAGCAGCAATCCCGGGACGGCGTATGGCTACACCTTC. Residues: CASSNPGTAYGYTF.

The CDR3 sequence: CASSLLPLDRESYNSPLHF. DNA of the CDR3: TGTGCCAGCAGCCTCCTCCCTCTCGACAGGGAATCCTATAATTCACCCCTCCACTTT. The chain carries TRBV3-1 (or the pseudogene TRBV3-2) and TRBJ1-6; TRBD1 aligns across 7 bases. V lost 4 bases and J lost 1; bases outside the gene matches: 13. The length of the CDR3 is 19 residues. CDR1 is LGHDT and CDR2 is YNNKEL in the germline V gene (reference sequence).

This sequence joins TRBV7-8 and TRBJ2-7; 7 bases fit TRBD1. The germline V gene encodes CDR1 SGHVS and CDR2 FQNEAQ. Unmatched junction bases numbered 5, after V lost 3 bases and J lost 0 bases. This CDR3 is 15 amino acids long. The CDR3, as DNA: TGTGCCAGCAGCTTCGGGACAGCCAGCTCCTACGAGCAGTACTTC. Translation gives CASSFGTASSYEQYF.

The chain is built from TRBV28 and TRBJ2-4; D is perhaps TRBD2 (6 bases). This CDR3 comprises 17 residues. Germline V gene data show CDR1 as MDHEN and CDR2 as SYDVKM. V dropped 3 bases and J dropped 0 bases, with 15 bases sitting between them. The CDR3: CASSLVIGGRAKNIQYF. CDR3 nucleotide sequence: TGTGCCAGCAGTTTGGTGATCGGAGGGAGAGCCAAAAACATTCAGTACTTC.

V usage is TRBV27 and J usage is TRBJ2-7, with D tentatively TRBD1 or TRBD2 (6 bases each). Deletions cut 6 bases from V and 3 bases from J, with 12 bases between. The CDR3 sequence is 13 residues long. Germline-derived CDR1 and CDR2 are MNHEY and SMNVEV (reference sequence). The CDR3 reads CASSRGTNYEQYF. The CDR3 DNA is TGTGCCAGCAGCCGCGGGACAAACTACGAGCAGTACTTC.

The J gene is TRBJ2-4, the V gene TRBV15, with TRBD1 matching 7 bases. Germline-derived CDR1 and CDR2 are LNHNV and YYDKDF (reference sequence). CDR3 length equals 14 residues. V lost 5 bases, J lost 7 bases, and 8 bases stayed unmatched. DNA for the CDR3: TGTGCCACCAGCGCCGGGACAGCAACTAACATTCAGTACTTC. It codes for CATSAGTATNIQYF.

This rearrangement joins TRBV28 to TRBJ1-1, with TRBD1 matching 7 bases. J was trimmed by 1 base and V by 2 bases; bases with no gene match: 4. Germline CDR1 and CDR2: MDHEN and SYDVKM. This CDR3 spans 15 amino acids. The CDR3 DNA follows: TGTGCCAGCAGTTTACCGACAGGGCCGAACACTGAAGCTTTCTTT. This sequence encodes CASSLPTGPNTEAFF.

This sequence joins TRBV24-1 and TRBJ1-5, with TRBD1 matching 8 bases. CDR3 length equals 16 residues. Germline V gene data show CDR1 as KGHDR and CDR2 as SFDVKD. V shed 9 bases, J shed 7 bases, and the junction held 16 bases outside the gene matches. The CDR3 loop reads CATYKIFRGLKQPQHF. The CDR3, as DNA: TGTGCCACCTACAAAATCTTCAGGGGGCTCAAACAGCCCCAGCATTTT.

The genes are TRBV30 and TRBJ2-7; no reliable D call. This CDR3 comprises 12 residues. Germline CDR1 GTSNPN, CDR2 SVGIG (reference sequence). V was clipped by 4 bases and J by 1 base, with 8 bases between them. This CDR3 reads CAWTQTSYEQYF. CDR3 nucleotides: TGTGCCTGGACCCAAACTTCCTACGAGCAGTACTTC.

The V and J genes are TRBV11-3 and TRBJ1-2, with 7 nucleotides matching TRBD1. The V gene's germline CDR1 is SGHNT and CDR2 YENEEA. The ends lost 0 bases at V and 4 bases at J; junction bases unmatched: 11. The CDR3 contains 17 residues. CDR3 coding DNA: TGTGCCAGCAGCTTAGATACTCGGGGACAGACAACCTATGGCTACACCTTC. Residues: CASSLDTRGQTTYGYTF.

On this clone itself: At the DNA level, this CDR3 is encoded by other sequences in the same sample as well. The gene calls are TRBV12-3 or TRBV12-4 and TRBJ1-4; the D gene is possibly TRBD1 (5 bases). The CDR3 has 12 residues. The V end lost 6 bases, the J end lost 7 bases, and 9 bases lay between the germline ends. CDR3 sequence: CASSLGPEKLFF. The CDR3 DNA is TGTGCCAGCAGCCTGGGACCTGAAAAACTGTTTTTT.

The rearrangement joins TRBV11-2 to TRBJ2-7; 10 bases map to TRBD2. This CDR3 has 15 residues. V trimming: 5 bases; J trimming: 3 bases; junction bases outside the gene matches: 7. Germline assignment: CDR1 SGHAT and CDR2 FQNNGV. CDR3 in amino acids: CASSNMGLANYEQYF. CDR3 sequence (DNA): TGTGCCAGCAGCAATATGGGACTAGCGAACTACGAGCAGTACTTC. The full variable domain, with the rest looked up from reference TRBV11-2 and TRBJ2-7, is EAGVAQSPRYKIIEKRQSVAFWCNPISGHATLYWYQQILGQGPKLLIQFQNNGVVDDSQLPKDRFSAERLKGVDSTLKIQPAKLEDSAVYLCASSNMGLANYEQYFGPGTRLTVT.